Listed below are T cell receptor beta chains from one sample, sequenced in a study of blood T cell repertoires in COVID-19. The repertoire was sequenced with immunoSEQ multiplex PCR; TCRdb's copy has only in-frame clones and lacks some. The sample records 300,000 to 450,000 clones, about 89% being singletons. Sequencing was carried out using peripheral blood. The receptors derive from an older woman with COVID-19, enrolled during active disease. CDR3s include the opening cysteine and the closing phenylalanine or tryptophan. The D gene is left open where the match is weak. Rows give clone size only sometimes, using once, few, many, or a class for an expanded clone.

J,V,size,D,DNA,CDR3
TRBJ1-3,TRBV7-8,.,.,TGTGCCAGCAGCTTTAGGGAGAGGCAGGCACCGATGGGAAACACCATATATTTT,CASSFRERQAPMGNTIYF
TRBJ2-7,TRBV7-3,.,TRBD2,TGTGCCAGCAGCCTGACTAGCGGGGGTGACTACGAGCAGTACTTC,CASSLTSGGDYEQYF
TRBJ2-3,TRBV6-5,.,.,TGTGCCAGCAGTTCAGCAGATACGCAGTATTTT,CASSSADTQYF
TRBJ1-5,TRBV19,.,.,TGTGCCAGTAACCCTGGGACAATTGGTTTTCAGCCCCAGCATTTT,CASNPGTIGFQPQHF
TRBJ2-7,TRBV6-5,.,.,TGTGCCAGCAGTCCTCGGAGGGGCACAACCTACGAGCAGTACTTC,CASSPRRGTTYEQYF
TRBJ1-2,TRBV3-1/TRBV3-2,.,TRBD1,TGTGCCAGCAGCAGATCAGGGGGCGAACGGCATGGCTACACCTTC,CASSRSGGERHGYTF
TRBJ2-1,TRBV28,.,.,TGTGCCAGCAGGAGGTTGAGCTCCTACAATGAGCAGTTCTTC,CASRRLSSYNEQFF
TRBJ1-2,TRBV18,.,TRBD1,TGTGCCAGCTCCGGACAGGCCTATGGCTACACCTTC,CASSGQAYGYTF
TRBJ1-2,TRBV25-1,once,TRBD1,TGTGCCAGCAGTGGGGACAGGGGGGACTATGGCTACACCTTC,CASSGDRGDYGYTF
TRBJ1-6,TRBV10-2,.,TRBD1,TGCGCCAGCAGTTCGGGGACAGGAGCCGTCCCCCTCCACTTT,CASSSGTGAVPLHF
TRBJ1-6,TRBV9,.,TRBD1,TGTGCCAGCAGCCCGCGAGGGGGCCAGAATTCACCCCTCCACTTT,CASSPRGGQNSPLHF
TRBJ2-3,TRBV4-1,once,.,TGCGCCAGCAGCCAAGAGGGGCCCTCTGGGCCCAGAAGGGGATGGCGCACAGATACGCAGTATTTT,CASSQEGPSGPRRGWRTDTQYF
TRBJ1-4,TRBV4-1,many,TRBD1,TGCGCCAGCAGCCAGGCGGGACAGCCTAATGAAAAACTGTTTTTT,CASSQAGQPNEKLFF
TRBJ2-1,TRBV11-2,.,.,TGTGCCAGCAGCTTAGTGTCCGGGGGGCTCAATGAGCAGTTCTTC,CASSLVSGGLNEQFF